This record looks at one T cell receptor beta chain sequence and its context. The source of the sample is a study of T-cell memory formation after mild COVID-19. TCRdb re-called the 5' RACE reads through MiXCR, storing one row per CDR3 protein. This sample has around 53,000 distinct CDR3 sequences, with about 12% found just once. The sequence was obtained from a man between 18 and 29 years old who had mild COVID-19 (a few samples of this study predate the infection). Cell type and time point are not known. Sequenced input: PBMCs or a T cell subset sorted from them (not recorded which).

The CDR3 protein is CASSLGVPPDTEAFF. CDR3 coding DNA: TGTGCCAGCAGCTTAGGGGTACCGCCAGACACTGAAGCTTTCTTT. The rearrangement links TRBV7-2 to TRBJ1-1; D is ambiguous. The V gene lost 1 base and the J gene lost 3 bases, with 12 bases spanning the gap. The CDR3 sequence is 15 residues long. CDR1 and CDR2 from the germline V gene are SGHTA and FQGNSA.